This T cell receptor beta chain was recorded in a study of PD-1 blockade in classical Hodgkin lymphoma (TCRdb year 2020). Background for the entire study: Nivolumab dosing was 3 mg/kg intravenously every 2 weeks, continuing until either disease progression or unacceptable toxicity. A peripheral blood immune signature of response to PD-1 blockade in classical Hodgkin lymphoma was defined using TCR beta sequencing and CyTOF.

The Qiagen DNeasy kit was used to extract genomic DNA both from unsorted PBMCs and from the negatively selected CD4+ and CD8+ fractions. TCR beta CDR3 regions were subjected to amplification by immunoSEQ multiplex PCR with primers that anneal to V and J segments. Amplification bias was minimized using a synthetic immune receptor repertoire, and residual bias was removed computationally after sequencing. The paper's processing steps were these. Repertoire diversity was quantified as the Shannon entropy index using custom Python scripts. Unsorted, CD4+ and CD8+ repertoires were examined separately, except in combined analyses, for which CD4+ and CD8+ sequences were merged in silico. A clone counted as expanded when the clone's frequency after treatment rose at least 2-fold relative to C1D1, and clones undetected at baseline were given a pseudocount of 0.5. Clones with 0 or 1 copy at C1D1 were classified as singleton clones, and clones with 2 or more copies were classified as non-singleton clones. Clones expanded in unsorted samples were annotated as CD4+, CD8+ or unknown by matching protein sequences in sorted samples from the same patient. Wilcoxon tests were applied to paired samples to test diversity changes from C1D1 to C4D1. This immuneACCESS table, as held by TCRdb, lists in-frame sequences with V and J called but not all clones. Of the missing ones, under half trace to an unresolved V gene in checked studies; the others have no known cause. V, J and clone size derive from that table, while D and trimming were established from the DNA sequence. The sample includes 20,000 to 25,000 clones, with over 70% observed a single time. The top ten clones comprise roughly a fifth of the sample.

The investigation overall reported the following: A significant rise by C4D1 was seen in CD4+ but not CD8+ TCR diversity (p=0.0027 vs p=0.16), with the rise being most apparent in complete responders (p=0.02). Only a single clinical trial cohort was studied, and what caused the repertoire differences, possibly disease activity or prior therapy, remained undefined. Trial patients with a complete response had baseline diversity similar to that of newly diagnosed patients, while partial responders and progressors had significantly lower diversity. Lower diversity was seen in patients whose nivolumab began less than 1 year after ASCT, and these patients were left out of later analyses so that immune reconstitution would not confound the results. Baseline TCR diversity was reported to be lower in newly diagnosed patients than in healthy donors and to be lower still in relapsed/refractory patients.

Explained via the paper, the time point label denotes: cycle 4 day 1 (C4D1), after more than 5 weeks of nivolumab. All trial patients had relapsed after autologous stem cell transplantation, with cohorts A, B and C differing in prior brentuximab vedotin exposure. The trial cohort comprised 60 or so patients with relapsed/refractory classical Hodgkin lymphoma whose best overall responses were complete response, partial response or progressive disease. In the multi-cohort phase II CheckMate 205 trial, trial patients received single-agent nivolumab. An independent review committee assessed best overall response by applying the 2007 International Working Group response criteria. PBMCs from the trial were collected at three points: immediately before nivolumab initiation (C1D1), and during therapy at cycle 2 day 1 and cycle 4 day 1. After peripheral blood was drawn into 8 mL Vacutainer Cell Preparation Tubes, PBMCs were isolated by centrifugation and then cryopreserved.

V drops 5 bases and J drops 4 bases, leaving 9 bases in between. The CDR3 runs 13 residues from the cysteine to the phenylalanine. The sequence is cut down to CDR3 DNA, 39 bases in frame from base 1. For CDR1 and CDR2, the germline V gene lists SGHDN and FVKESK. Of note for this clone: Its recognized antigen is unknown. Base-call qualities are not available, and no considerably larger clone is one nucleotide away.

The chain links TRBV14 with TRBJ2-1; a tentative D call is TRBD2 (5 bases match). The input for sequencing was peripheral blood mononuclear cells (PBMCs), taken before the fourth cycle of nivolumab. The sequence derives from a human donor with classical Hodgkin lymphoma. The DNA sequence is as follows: TGTGCCAGCAGCGACTATAAATACAATGAGCAGTTCTTC. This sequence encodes CASSDYKYNEQFF. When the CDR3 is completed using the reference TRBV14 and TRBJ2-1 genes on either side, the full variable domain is EAGVTQFPSHSVIEKGQTVTLRCDPISGHDNLYWYRRVMGKEIKFLLHFVKESKQDESGMPNNRFLAERTGGTYSTLKVQPAELEDSGVYFCASSDYKYNEQFFGPGTRLTVL.